The TCR beta chain described here comes from a study of cytomegalovirus exposure and HLA in healthy donors. PCR used 60 Vbeta primers and 13 Jbeta primers. Sequencing used immunoSEQ multiplex PCR; TCRdb keeps in-frame clones, though not all of them. The sample holds 150,000 to 200,000 clones, around three quarters seen once. There are 16 residues in the CDR3. After removal of 3 bases from V and 4 bases from J, the junction contained 11 bases not matched to a gene. Germline V gene data show CDR1 as SGDLS and CDR2 as YYNGEE. This TCR was sampled from a woman in her twenties or thirties in good health and CMV-seropositive. The V and J genes are TRBV9 and TRBJ2-7; 9 nucleotides match TRBD1. The specimen sequenced was PBMCs. The CDR3: CASSARTGVLVYEQYF. Written as DNA, the CDR3 is TGTGCCAGCAGCGCGCGGACAGGGGTGTTGGTGTACGAGCAGTACTTC.